This TCR beta chain was obtained from a study of blood T cells in healthy people across ages. In the case of this clonotype: The junction differs from germline at one of its ends, possibly a read error.

The CDR3 contains 16 residues. Germline V gene data show CDR1 as MNHEY and CDR2 as SVGEGT. A sample-barcoded 5' primer and a J-beta primer mix were used in a second PCR of roughly 6 to 11 cycles. TCRdb fed the 5' RACE reads into MiXCR, producing one record per CDR3 protein. This repertoire shows around 1,800,000 distinct CDR3 sequences, approximately 39% found once; its top ten account for more than 20%. V and J are TRBV6-2 or TRBV6-3 and TRBJ1-5; the D is unclear. The sequenced sample was blood. This receptor was taken from a human donor in good health. The CDR3 DNA follows: TGTACCAGCAGTTGCTCCCACCAGAGCCGCAATCAGCCCCAGCATTTT. This gives the protein CTSSCSHQSRNQPQHF.